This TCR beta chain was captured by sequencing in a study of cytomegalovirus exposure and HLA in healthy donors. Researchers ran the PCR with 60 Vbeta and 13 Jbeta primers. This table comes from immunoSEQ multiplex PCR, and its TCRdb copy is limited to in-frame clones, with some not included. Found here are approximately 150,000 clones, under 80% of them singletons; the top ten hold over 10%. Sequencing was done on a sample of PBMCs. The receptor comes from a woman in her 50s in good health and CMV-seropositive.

CDR3 sequence reads: CASSSPGESYGYTF. The CDR3, as DNA: TGTGCCAGCAGTTCTCCGGGGGAAAGCTATGGCTACACCTTC. The rearrangement joins TRBV6-1 to TRBJ1-2; weak D call: TRBD1 (5 bases). Germline V gene sequence: CDR1 MNHNS, CDR2 SASEGT. The CDR3 has 14 residues. Trimming stripped 5 bases from V and 4 bases from J, with 14 bases between.